This TCR beta chain was documented in a study of CD8 T cells in Susac syndrome. Study-wide results and limits: TCR sequencing and HLA analysis covered a relatively small number of individuals.

After extraction with the RNeasy kit, roughly 0.45 to 1 ug of the RNA was reverse transcribed using random hexamers. TCR beta CDR3 was amplified by immunoSEQ covering 54 Vbeta and 13 Jbeta. TCRdb used MiXCR to reprocess the immunoSEQ multiplex PCR reads, holding one entry per CDR3 protein. The table has approximately 160,000 distinct CDR3 sequences, about 96% seen once. Note on this clonotype: The antigen remains undetermined.

Germline CDR1 SQVTM, CDR2 ANQGSEA. V lost 2 bases, J lost 11 bases, and 15 bases lay in between. This CDR3 is built from 12 residues. This rearrangement joins TRBV29-1 to TRBJ1-1, with D unclear. This clonotype was sampled from a human donor with Susac syndrome. The specimen was CD4+ T cells from PBMCs. In DNA form, the CDR3 reads TGCAGCGTTGAACAGCGGGGTGTGGGCGCTTTCTTT. Protein: CSVEQRGVGAFF.